The 7 T cell receptor beta chains below come from one sample, sequenced in a study of T cell changes during pregnancy in multiple sclerosis. Repertoires were generated with immunoSEQ multiplex PCR, while TCRdb's copy carries only in-frame clones and drops some. This table has about 97,000 clones, just over 90% appearing once. The sequenced sample was peripheral blood, obtained in the second trimester of pregnancy. The receptors come from a female donor in good health, enrolled as a control in a pregnancy study.

The V and J genes are TRBV11-2 and TRBJ2-5, with 9 bases lining up with TRBD1. The V gene end was trimmed by 0 bases and the J gene end by 1 base; junction bases not matched to a gene: 9. In germline, CDR1 is SGHAT, CDR2 FQNNGV. The CDR3 spans 18 residues. CDR3 DNA sequence: TGTGCCAGCAGCTTAGATCAACTCACGACAGGGGGCCAAGAGACCCAGTACTTC. Amino acids: CASSLDQLTTGGQETQYF.

The chain uses TRBV5-1 and TRBJ2-3; 12 positions match TRBD1. V gave up 3 bases and J gave up 5 bases; unmatched junction bases: 7. The length of the CDR3 is 16 residues. From germline, CDR1 is SGHRS and CDR2 YFSETQ. The CDR3 loop is CASSSPGQGARDTQYF. The CDR3 nucleotides read TGCGCCAGCAGCTCGCCGGGACAGGGGGCTAGAGATACGCAGTATTTT.

A remark on this clone: Compared with germline, one end of the junction differs, possibly owing to a read error. CDR3 nucleotide sequence: TGTGCCAGCAGCCGGAGGGGTGCAGGGATGAACGCTGAAGCTTTCTTT. Its translation is CASSRRGAGMNAEAFF. The chain links TRBV7-6 to TRBJ1-1; D possibly corresponds to TRBD1 (5 bases). From germline, CDR1 is SGHVS and CDR2 FNYEAQ. The CDR3 length is 16 residues.

The J gene is TRBJ1-6, the V gene TRBV15, with 7 bases identical to TRBD1. V shed 4 bases and J 4 bases; nucleotides not matched to a gene: 4. The germline CDR1 and CDR2 sequences are LNHNV and YYDKDF (reference sequence). The CDR3 runs 15 residues. CDR3 coding DNA: TGTGCCACCAGCAACCGGGACAGTTATAATTCACCCCTCCACTTT. This translates into CATSNRDSYNSPLHF.

J is TRBJ2-5 and V is TRBV9; D is possibly TRBD2 (5 bases). Trimming cost V 4 bases and J 5 bases, with 6 bases left between them. The CDR3 runs to 11 residues. Germline CDR1 SGDLS, CDR2 YYNGEE. The CDR3 sequence is CASSPGETQYF. The CDR3, as DNA: TGTGCCAGCAGCCCGGGGGAGACCCAGTACTTC.

V and J are TRBV7-2 and TRBJ1-2; 10 bases align to TRBD1. The germline gives CDR1 SGHTA, CDR2 FQGNSA. CDR3 length equals 19 residues. The V gene end was trimmed by 1 base and the J gene end by 4 bases; junction bases not matched to a gene: 15. CDR3 protein: CASSLVGQGLGGGGYGYTF. Here the CDR3 DNA reads TGTGCCAGCAGCTTAGTGGGACAGGGGTTAGGTGGGGGGGGCTATGGCTACACCTTC.

The gene calls are TRBV19 and TRBJ1-6; 7 nucleotides agree with TRBD1. Looked up from germline, CDR1 is LNHDA and CDR2 is SQIVND (reference sequence). The junction had 9 bases not matched to a gene; V was cut back by 8 bases and J by 8 bases. The CDR3 runs 14 residues. This CDR3 is CASGTGVPDSPLHF. The DNA for the CDR3 is TGTGCCAGTGGAACAGGGGTTCCGGATTCACCCCTCCACTTT.